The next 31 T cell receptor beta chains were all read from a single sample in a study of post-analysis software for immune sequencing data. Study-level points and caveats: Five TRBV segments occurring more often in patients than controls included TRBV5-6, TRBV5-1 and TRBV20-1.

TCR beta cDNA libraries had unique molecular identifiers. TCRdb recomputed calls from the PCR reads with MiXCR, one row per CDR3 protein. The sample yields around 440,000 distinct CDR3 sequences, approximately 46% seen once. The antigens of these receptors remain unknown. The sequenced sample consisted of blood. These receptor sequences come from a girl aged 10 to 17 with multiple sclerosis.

CDR3 sequence: CASSLESSDTQYF. The DNA for the CDR3 is TGTGCCAGCAGCTTAGAAAGTTCAGATACGCAGTATTTT. The rearrangement links TRBV7-2 to TRBJ2-3; no definite D call. The CDR3 length is 13 residues. Germline values: CDR1 SGHTA, CDR2 FQGNSA. Trimming took 1 base from V and 4 from J, leaving 6 bases between them.

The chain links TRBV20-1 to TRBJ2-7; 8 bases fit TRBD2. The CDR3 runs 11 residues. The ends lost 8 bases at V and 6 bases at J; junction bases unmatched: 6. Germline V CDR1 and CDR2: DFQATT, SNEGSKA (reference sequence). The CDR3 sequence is CSRTSISEQYF. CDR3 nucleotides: TGCAGTCGGACTAGCATTTCCGAGCAGTACTTC.

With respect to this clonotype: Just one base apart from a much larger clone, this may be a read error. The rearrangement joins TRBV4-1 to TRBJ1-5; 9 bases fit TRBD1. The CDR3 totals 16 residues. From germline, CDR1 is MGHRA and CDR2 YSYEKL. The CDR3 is CAGSQEGTGSNQPQHF. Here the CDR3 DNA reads TGCGCCGGCAGCCAAGAGGGGACAGGGTCTAATCAGCCCCAGCATTTT.

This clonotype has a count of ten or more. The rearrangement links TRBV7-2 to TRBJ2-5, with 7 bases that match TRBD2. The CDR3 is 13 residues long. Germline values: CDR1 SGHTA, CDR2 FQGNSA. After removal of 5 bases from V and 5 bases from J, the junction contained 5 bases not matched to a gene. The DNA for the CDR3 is TGTGCCAGCAGCCCTAGCGGTTCTGAGACCCAGTACTTC. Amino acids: CASSPSGSETQYF. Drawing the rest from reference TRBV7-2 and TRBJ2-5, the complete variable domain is GAGVSQSPSNKVTEKGKDVELRCDPISGHTALYWYRQSLGQGLEFLIYFQGNSAPDKSGLPSDRFSAERTGGSVSTLTIQRTQQEDSAVYLCASSPSGSETQYFGPGTRLLVL.

The CDR3 DNA follows: TGCAGTGCTAGAGGGCCGGCGGCGGCGACAGATACGCAGTATTTT. As protein: CSARGPAAATDTQYF. The V gene is TRBV20-1, the J gene TRBJ2-3; D remains unclear. The germline V and J ends were trimmed by 1 base and 3 bases, with 14 bases remaining between them. The CDR3 spans 15 residues. From germline, CDR1 is DFQATT and CDR2 SNEGSKA (reference sequence).

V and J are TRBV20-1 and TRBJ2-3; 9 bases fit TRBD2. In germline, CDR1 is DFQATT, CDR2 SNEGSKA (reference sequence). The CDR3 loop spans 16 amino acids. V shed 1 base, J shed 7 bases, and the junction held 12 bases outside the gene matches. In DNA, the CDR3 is TGCAGTGCTAGAGTCCCCCTGGCGGGAGGGCCCAATACGCAGTATTTT. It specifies CSARVPLAGGPNTQYF.

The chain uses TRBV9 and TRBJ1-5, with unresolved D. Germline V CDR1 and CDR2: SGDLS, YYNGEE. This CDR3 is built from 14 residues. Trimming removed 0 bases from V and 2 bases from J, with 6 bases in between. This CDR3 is CASSVGGRNQPQHF. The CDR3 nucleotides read TGTGCCAGCAGCGTAGGAGGACGCAATCAGCCCCAGCATTTT. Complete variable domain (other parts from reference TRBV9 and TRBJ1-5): DSGVTQTPKHLITATGQRVTLRCSPRSGDLSVYWYQQSLDQGLQFLIQYYNGEERAKGNILERFSAQQFPDLHSELNLSSLELGDSALYFCASSVGGRNQPQHFGDGTRLSIL.

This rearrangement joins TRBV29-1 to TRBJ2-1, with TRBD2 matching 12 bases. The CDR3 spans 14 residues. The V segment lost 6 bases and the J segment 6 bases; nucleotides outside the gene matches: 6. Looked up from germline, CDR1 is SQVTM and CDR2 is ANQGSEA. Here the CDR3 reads CSVAGTSGRNEQFF. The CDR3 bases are TGCAGCGTCGCCGGGACTAGCGGGCGCAATGAGCAGTTCTTC.

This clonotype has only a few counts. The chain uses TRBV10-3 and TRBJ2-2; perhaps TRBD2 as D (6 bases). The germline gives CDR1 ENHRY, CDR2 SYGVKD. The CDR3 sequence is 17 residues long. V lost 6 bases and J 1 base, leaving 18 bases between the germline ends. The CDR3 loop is CAIRRRVGRLNTGELFF. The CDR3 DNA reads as TGTGCCATCAGGAGGAGGGTGGGCAGACTGAACACCGGGGAGCTGTTTTTT.

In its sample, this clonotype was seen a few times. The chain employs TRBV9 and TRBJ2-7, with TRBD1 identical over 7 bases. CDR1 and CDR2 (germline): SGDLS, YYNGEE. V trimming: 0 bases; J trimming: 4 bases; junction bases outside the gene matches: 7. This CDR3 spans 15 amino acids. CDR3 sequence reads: CASSVGDSFIYEQYF. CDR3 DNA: TGTGCCAGCAGCGTAGGGGACAGTTTTATATACGAGCAGTACTTC.

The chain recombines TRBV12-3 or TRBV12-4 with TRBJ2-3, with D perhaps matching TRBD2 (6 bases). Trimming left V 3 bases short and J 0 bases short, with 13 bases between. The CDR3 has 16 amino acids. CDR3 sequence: CASSLETGASTDTQYF. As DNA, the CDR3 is TGTGCCAGCAGTTTGGAGACGGGAGCCAGCACAGATACGCAGTATTTT.

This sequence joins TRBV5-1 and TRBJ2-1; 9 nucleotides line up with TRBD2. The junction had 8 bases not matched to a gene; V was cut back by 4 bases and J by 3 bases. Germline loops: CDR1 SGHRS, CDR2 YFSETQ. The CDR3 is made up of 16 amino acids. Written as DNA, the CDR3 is TGCGCCAGCAGCCTCGGGACTAGCACCTTCTACAATGAGCAGTTCTTC. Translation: CASSLGTSTFYNEQFF.

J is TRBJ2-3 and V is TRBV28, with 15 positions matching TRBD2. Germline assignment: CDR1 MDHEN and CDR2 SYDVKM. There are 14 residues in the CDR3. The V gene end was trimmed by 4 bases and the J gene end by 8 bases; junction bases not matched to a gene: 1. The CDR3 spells CASSWTSGRGTQYF. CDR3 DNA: TGTGCCAGCAGTTGGACTAGCGGGAGGGGTACGCAGTATTTT.

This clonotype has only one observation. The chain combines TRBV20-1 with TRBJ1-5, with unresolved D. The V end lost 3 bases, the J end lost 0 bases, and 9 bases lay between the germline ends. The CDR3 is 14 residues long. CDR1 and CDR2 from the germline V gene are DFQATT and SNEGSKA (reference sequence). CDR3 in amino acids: CSASVANSNQPQHF. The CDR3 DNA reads TGCAGTGCTAGTGTAGCTAATAGCAATCAGCCCCAGCATTTT.

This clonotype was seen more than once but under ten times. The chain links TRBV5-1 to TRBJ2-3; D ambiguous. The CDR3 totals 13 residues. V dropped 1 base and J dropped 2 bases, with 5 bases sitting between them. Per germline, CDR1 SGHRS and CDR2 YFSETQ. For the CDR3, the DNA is TGCGCCAGCAGCTTGCCGAACACAGATACGCAGTATTTT. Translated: CASSLPNTDTQYF.

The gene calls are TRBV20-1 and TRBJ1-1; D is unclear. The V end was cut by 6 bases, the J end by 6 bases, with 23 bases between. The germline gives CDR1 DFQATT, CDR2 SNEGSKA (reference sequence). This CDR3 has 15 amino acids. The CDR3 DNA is TGCAGTGCCAGAACCGGGCTTCTAAAATGGGCTGAAGCTTTCTTT. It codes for CSARTGLLKWAEAFF.

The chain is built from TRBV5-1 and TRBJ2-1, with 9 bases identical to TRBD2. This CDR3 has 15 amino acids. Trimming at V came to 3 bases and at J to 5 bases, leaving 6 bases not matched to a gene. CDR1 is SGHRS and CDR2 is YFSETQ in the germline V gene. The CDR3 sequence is CASSSNLAGNNEQFF. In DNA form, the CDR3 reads TGCGCCAGCAGCTCGAATCTAGCGGGGAACAATGAGCAGTTCTTC.

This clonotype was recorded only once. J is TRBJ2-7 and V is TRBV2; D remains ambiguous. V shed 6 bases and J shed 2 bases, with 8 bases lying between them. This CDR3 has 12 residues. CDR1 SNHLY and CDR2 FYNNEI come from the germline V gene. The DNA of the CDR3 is TGTGCCAGCAGGACGGCCGCCTACGAGCAGTACTTC. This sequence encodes CASRTAAYEQYF.

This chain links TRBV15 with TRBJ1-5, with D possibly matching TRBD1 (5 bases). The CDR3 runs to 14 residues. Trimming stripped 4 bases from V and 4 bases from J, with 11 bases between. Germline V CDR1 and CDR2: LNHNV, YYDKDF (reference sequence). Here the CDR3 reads CATSTGTRNQPQHF. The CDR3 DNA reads TGTGCCACCAGCACCGGGACTAGGAATCAGCCCCAGCATTTT.

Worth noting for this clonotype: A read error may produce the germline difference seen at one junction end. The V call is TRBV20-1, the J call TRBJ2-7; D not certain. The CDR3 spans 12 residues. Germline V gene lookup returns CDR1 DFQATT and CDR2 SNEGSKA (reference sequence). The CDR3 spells CSARLESYEQYF. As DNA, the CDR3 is TGCAGTGCTAGGCTAGAATCTTACGAGCAGTATTTC.

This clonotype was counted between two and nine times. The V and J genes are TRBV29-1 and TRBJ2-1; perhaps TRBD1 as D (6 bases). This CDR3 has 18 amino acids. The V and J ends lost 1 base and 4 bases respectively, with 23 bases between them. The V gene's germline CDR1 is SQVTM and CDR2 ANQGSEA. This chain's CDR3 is CSVEGKPRLGTPYNEQFF. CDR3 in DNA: TGCAGCGTTGAAGGAAAACCCAGATTAGGGACACCTTACAATGAGCAGTTCTTC.

The CDR3 loop is CASETLRLVQETQYF. The CDR3 nucleotides are TGTGCCAGCGAAACTTTAAGGCTGGTGCAAGAGACCCAGTACTTC. The chain carries TRBV28 and TRBJ2-5; no firm D call. This CDR3 is 15 amino acids long. Trimming removed 8 bases from V and 2 bases from J, with 18 bases in between. CDR1 and CDR2 (germline): MDHEN, SYDVKM.

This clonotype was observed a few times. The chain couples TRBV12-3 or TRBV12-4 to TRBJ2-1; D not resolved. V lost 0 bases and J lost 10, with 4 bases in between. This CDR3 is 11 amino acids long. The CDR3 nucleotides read TGTGCCAGCAGTTTAGCGAGCGAGCAGTTCTTC. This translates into CASSLASEQFF.

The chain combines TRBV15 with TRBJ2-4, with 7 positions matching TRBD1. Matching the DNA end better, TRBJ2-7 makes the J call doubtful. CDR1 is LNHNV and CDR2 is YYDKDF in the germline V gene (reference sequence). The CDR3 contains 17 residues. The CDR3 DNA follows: TGTGCCACCAGCAGAGAGGGTCTCCGGGACAGCAACTACGAGCAGTACTTC. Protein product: CATSREGLRDSNYEQYF.

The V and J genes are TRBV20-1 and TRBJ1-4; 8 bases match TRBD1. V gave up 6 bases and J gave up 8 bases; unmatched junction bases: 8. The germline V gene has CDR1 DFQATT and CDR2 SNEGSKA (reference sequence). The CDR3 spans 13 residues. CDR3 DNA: TGCAGTGCCCTAGGACAGGGTTGGGAAAAACTGTTTTTT. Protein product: CSALGQGWEKLFF.

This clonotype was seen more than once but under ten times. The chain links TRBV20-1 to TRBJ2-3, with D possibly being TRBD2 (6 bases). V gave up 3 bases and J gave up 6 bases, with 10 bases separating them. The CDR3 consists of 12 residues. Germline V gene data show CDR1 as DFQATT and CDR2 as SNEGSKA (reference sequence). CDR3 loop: CSASRGLDTQYF. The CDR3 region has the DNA TGCAGTGCTAGCCGGGGGTTGGATACGCAGTATTTT.

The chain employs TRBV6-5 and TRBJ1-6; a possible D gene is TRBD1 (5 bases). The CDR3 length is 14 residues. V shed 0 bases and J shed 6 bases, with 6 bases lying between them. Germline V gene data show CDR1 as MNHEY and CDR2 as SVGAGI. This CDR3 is CASSYSRGNSPLHF. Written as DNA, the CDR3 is TGTGCCAGCAGTTACTCGAGGGGTAATTCACCCCTCCACTTT.

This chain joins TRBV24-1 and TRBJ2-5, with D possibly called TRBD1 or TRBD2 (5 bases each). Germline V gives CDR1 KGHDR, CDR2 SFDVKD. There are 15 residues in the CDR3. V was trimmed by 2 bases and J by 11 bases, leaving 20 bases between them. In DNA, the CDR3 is TGTGCCACCAGTGATTCCGGGACCGCATACAATGAGCAGTACTTC. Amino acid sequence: CATSDSGTAYNEQYF.

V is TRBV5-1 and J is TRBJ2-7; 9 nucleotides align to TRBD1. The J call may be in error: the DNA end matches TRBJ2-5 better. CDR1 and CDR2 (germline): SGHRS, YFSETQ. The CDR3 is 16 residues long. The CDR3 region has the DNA TGCGCCAGCAGCTTGAACGCCAGGACAGGGGAAGAGACCCAGTACTTC. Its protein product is CASSLNARTGEETQYF.

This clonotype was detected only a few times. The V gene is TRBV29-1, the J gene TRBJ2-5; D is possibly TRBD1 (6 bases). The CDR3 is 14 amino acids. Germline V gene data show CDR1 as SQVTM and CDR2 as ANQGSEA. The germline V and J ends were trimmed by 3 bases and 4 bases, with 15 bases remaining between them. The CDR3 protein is CSVEVFARGETQYF. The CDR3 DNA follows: TGCAGCGTTGAGGTCTTTGCCAGGGGAGAGACCCAGTACTTC.

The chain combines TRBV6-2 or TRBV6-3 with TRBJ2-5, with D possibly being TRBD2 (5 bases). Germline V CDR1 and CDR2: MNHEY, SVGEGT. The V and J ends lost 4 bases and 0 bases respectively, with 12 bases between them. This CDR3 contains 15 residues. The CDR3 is CASSCSRGYQETQYF. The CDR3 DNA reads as TGTGCCAGCAGTTGCTCGAGAGGGTACCAAGAGACCCAGTACTTC.